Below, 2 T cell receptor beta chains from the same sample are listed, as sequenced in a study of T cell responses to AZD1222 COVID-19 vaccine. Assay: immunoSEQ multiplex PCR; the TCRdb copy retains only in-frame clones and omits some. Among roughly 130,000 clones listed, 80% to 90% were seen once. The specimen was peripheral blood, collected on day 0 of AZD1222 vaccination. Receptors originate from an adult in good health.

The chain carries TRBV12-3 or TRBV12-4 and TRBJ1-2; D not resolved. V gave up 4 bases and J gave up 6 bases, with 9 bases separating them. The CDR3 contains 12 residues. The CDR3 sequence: CASSWRSHGYTF. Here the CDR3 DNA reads TGTGCCAGCAGTTGGAGGAGTCATGGCTACACCTTC.

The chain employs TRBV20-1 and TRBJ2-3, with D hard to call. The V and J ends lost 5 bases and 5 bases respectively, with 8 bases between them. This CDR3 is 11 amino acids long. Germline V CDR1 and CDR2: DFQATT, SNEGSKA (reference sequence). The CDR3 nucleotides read TGCAGTGCTGAGAGAGGAGATACGCAGTATTTT. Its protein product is CSAERGDTQYF.